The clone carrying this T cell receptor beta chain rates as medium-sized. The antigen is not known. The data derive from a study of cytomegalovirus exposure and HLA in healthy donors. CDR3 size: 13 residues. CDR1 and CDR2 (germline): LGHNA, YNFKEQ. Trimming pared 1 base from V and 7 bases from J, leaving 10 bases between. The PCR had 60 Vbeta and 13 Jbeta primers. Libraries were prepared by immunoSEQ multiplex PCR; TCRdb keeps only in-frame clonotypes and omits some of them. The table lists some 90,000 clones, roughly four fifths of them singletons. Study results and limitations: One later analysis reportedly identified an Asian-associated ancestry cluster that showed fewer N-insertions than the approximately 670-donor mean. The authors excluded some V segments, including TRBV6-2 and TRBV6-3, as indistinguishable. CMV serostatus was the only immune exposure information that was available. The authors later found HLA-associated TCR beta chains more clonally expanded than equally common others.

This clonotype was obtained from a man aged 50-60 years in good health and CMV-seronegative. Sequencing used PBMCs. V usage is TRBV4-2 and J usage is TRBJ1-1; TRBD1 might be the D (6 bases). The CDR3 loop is CASSQGDTSEAFF. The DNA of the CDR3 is TGTGCCAGCAGCCAAGGGGACACTAGTGAAGCTTTCTTT.